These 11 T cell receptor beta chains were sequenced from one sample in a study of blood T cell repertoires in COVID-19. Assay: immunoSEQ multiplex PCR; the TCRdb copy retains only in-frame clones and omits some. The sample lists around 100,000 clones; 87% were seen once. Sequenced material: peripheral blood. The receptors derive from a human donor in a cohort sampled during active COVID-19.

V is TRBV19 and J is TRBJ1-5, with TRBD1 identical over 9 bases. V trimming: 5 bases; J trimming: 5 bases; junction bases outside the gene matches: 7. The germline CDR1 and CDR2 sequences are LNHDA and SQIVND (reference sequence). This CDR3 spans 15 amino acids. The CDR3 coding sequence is TGTGCCAGTAGTCCGCGGACAGGGGATCATCAGCCCCAGCATTTT. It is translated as CASSPRTGDHQPQHF.

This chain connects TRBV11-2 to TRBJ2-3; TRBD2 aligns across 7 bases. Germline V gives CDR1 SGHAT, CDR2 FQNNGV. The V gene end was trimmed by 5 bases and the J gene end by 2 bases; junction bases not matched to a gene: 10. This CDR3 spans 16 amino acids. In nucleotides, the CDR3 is TGTGCCAGCAGCCCACAACTAGCGAGCTACACAGATACGCAGTATTTT. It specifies CASSPQLASYTDTQYF. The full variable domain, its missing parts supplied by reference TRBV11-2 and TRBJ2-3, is EAGVAQSPRYKIIEKRQSVAFWCNPISGHATLYWYQQILGQGPKLLIQFQNNGVVDDSQLPKDRFSAERLKGVDSTLKIQPAKLEDSAVYLCASSPQLASYTDTQYFGPGTRLTVL.

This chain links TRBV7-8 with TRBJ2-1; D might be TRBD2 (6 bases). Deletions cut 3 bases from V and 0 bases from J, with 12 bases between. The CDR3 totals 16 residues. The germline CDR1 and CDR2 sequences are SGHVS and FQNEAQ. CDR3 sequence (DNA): TGTGCCAGCAGCTTGGGTTCCGGGAGCTCCTACAATGAGCAGTTCTTC. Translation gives CASSLGSGSSYNEQFF.

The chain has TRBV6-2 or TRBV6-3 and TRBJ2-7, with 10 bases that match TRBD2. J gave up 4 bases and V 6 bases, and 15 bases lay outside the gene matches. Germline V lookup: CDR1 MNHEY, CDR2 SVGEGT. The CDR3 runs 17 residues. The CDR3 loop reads CASSPLAGGPLRYEQYF. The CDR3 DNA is TGTGCCAGCAGCCCTTTAGCGGGAGGCCCGCTTCGGTACGAGCAGTACTTC.

The DNA of the CDR3 is TGTGCCAGCAGCTTTGGGACAGGGTCCGAGCAGTACTTC. Its protein product is CASSFGTGSEQYF. The chain couples TRBV5-5 to TRBJ2-7; TRBD1 agrees at 9 bases. Trimming cost V 2 bases and J 6 bases; bases outside gene matches: 3. Germline assignment: CDR1 SGHKS and CDR2 YYEKEE (reference sequence). There are 13 residues in the CDR3.

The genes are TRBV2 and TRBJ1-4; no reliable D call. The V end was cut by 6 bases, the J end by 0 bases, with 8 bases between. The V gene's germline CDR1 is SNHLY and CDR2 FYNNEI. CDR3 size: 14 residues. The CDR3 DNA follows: TGTGCCAGCAGGAAGCACCCAACTAATGAAAAACTGTTTTTT. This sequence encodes CASRKHPTNEKLFF.

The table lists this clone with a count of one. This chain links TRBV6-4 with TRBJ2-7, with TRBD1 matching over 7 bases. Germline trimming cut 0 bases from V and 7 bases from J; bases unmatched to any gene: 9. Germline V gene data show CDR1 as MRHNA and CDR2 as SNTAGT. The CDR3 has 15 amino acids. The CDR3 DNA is TGTGCCAGCAGTGACTCAGGTTCAGGGGGTAGTGAGCAGTACTTC. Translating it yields CASSDSGSGGSEQYF.

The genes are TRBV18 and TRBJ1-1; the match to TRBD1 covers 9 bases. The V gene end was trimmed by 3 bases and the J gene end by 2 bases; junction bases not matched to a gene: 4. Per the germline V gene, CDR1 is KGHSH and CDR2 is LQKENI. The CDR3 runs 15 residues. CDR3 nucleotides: TGTGCCAGCTCACCCAAGGACAGGGGTAACACTGAAGCTTTCTTT. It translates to CASSPKDRGNTEAFF. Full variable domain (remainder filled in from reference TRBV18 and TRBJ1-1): NAGVMQNPRHLVRRRGQEARLRCSPMKGHSHVYWYRQLPEEGLKFMVYLQKENIIDESGMPKERFSAEFPKEGPSILRIQQVVRGDSAAYFCASSPKDRGNTEAFFGQGTRLTVV.

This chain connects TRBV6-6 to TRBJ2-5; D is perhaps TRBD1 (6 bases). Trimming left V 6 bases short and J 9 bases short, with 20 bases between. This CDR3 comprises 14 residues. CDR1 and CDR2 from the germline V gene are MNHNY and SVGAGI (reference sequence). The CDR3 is CASSPQGHENAQYF. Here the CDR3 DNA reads TGTGCCAGCAGCCCACAGGGACATGAAAACGCCCAGTACTTC.

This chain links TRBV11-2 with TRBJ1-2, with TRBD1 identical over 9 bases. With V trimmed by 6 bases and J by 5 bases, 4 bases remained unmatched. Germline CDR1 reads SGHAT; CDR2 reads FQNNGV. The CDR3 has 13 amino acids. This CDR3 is CASRRTGDYGYTF. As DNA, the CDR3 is TGTGCCAGCAGAAGGACAGGGGATTATGGCTACACCTTC.

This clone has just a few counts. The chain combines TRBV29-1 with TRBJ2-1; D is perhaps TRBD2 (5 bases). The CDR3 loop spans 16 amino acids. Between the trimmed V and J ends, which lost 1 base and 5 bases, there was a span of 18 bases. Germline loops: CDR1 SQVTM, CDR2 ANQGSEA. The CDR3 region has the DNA TGCAGCGTTGAAGTTCTATGGCGAGGAGGTAACAATGAGCAGTTCTTC. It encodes CSVEVLWRGGNNEQFF.